The 23 T cell receptor beta chains reported below all come from one sample, sequenced in a study of blood T cell repertoires in COVID-19 (dated by TCRdb to the early 2020s). Libraries were prepared through the immunoSEQ multiplex PCR assay. Drawn from immuneACCESS, this table holds only the in-frame rearrangements with V and J called that TCRdb kept. Clones are partly lost; checked studies trace under half to an unresolved V gene and leave the rest unexplained. This sample is represented by around 190,000 clones; approximately 86% of them were singletons. The ten largest clones represent about 1.1% of the sample. The source material was peripheral blood. The receptors were sampled from a man under 40 with acute or convalescent COVID-19.

This rearrangement joins TRBV11-2 to TRBJ1-5, with D uncertain. In germline, CDR1 is SGHAT, CDR2 FQNNGV. The CDR3 length is 14 residues. V was clipped by 5 bases and J by 3 bases, with 11 bases between them. This CDR3 is CASSQDWLNQPQHF. Here the CDR3 DNA reads TGTGCCAGCAGCCAGGACTGGCTCAATCAGCCCCAGCATTTT.

The chain carries TRBV27 and TRBJ1-2; perhaps TRBD1 as D (6 bases). Germline V gene lookup returns CDR1 MNHEY and CDR2 SMNVEV (reference sequence). Trimming removed 5 bases from V and 8 bases from J, with 27 bases in between. The CDR3 is 17 residues long. CDR3 in DNA: TGTGCCAGCAGTCCGTTCCAACCGGGACATTTCGGCCGAGGCTACACCTTC. This gives the protein CASSPFQPGHFGRGYTF.

This clone turned up a few times. The chain combines TRBV29-1 with TRBJ1-2; tentatively, D is TRBD1 (6 bases). V shed 7 bases and J shed 4 bases, with 13 bases lying between them. Per germline, CDR1 SQVTM and CDR2 ANQGSEA. CDR3 size: 12 residues. The CDR3 reads CSALGGAYGYTF. Here the CDR3 DNA reads TGCAGCGCTCTAGGGGGGGCCTATGGCTACACCTTC.

The chain uses TRBV14 and TRBJ2-3, with 7 positions matching TRBD2. The CDR3 spans 14 residues. Germline loops: CDR1 SGHDN, CDR2 FVKESK. V shed 4 bases and J 2 bases; nucleotides not matched to a gene: 3. CDR3 sequence reads: CASSLGTITDTQYF. The CDR3, as DNA: TGTGCCAGCAGCCTCGGGACTATCACAGATACGCAGTATTTT.

This clone has just one count. This sequence joins TRBV2 and TRBJ2-6, with 10 positions matching TRBD1. Germline V gene data show CDR1 as SNHLY and CDR2 as FYNNEI. This CDR3 spans 15 amino acids. After removal of 7 bases from V and 10 bases from J, the junction contained 10 bases not matched to a gene. The CDR3 loop reads CASKVESGQGNVLTF. Written as DNA, the CDR3 is TGTGCCAGCAAAGTGGAATCGGGACAGGGGAACGTCCTGACTTTC.

This clone was counted a few times. This sequence joins TRBV27 and TRBJ2-2; D might be TRBD2 (5 bases). CDR1 and CDR2 (germline): MNHEY, SMNVEV (reference sequence). Between the trimmed V and J ends, which lost 6 bases and 5 bases, there was a span of 13 bases. The CDR3 totals 14 residues. The CDR3 here is CASSPLRGTGELFF. The CDR3 bases are TGTGCCAGCAGCCCCCTTCGGGGTACCGGGGAGCTGTTTTTT.

The V gene is TRBV5-1, the J gene TRBJ2-2; 9 bases are shared with TRBD1. Germline V gene lookup returns CDR1 SGHRS and CDR2 YFSETQ. The V gene end was trimmed by 4 bases and the J gene end by 3 bases; junction bases not matched to a gene: 7. CDR3 length: 16 amino acids. CDR3 nucleotide sequence: TGCGCCAGCAGCGTTACAGGGGGCGATTACACCGGGGAGCTGTTTTTT. Its translation: CASSVTGGDYTGELFF. Looking up the rest from reference TRBV5-1 and TRBJ2-2 gives the full variable domain: KAGVTQTPRYLIKTRGQQVTLSCSPISGHRSVSWYQQTPGQGLQFLFEYFSETQRNKGNFPGRFSGRQFSNSRSEMNVSTLELGDSALYLCASSVTGGDYTGELFFGEGSRLTVL.

The chain is built from TRBV3-1 (or the pseudogene TRBV3-2) and TRBJ2-3, with no clear D. Trimming pared 4 bases from V and 0 bases from J, leaving 8 bases between. The CDR3 has 14 residues. Looked up from germline, CDR1 is LGHDT and CDR2 is YNNKEL (reference sequence). The CDR3 loop is CASSRHRSTDTQYF. The CDR3 DNA reads TGTGCCAGCAGCCGACACCGAAGCACAGATACGCAGTATTTT.

The V call is TRBV11-3, the J call TRBJ2-1; TRBD2 might be the D (5 bases). Germline V gene sequence: CDR1 SGHNT, CDR2 YENEEA. This CDR3 spans 15 amino acids. V was trimmed by 1 base and J by 5 bases, leaving 12 bases between them. The CDR3 nucleotides read TGTGCCAGCAGCTTAGGACGGGAAAGGGACAATGAGCAGTTCTTC. It codes for CASSLGRERDNEQFF.

The V and J genes are TRBV11-2 and TRBJ2-4; D gene uncertain. Per germline, CDR1 SGHAT and CDR2 FQNNGV. This CDR3 contains 16 residues. Trimming stripped 3 bases from V and 1 base from J, with 13 bases between. CDR3 DNA sequence: TGTGCCAGCAGCTTGGTACCCGGTTCGGCCAAAAACATTCAGTACTTC. It encodes CASSLVPGSAKNIQYF. Together with reference TRBV11-2 and TRBJ2-4, the CDR3 gives the full variable domain: EAGVAQSPRYKIIEKRQSVAFWCNPISGHATLYWYQQILGQGPKLLIQFQNNGVVDDSQLPKDRFSAERLKGVDSTLKIQPAKLEDSAVYLCASSLVPGSAKNIQYFGAGTRLSVL.

The chain carries TRBV7-2 and TRBJ1-6; 7 bases align to TRBD1. Germline V gene sequence: CDR1 SGHTA, CDR2 FQGNSA. There are 15 residues in the CDR3. Germline trimming cut 5 bases from V and 7 bases from J; bases unmatched to any gene: 8. The CDR3 DNA sequence: TGTGCCAGCAGCATGACCGGGACAGTAAATTCACCCCTCCACTTT. Residues: CASSMTGTVNSPLHF.

The chain has TRBV6-5 and TRBJ2-2; possible D gene TRBD2, 5 bases. This CDR3 contains 12 residues. Trimming left V 7 bases short and J 4 bases short, with 7 bases between. Per the germline V gene, CDR1 is MNHEY and CDR2 is SVGAGI. In DNA, the CDR3 is TGTGCCAGCACTGGAGGCACCGGGGAGCTGTTTTTT. It encodes CASTGGTGELFF.

The rearrangement uses TRBV7-3 and TRBJ2-1, with a tentative D call TRBD1 (5 bases). V was clipped by 5 bases and J by 7 bases, with 15 bases between them. CDR1 is SGHTA, CDR2 FQGTGA, per germline. The CDR3 spans 14 residues. Written as DNA, the CDR3 is TGTGCCAGCAGCCCAGAGTCAGGGTGGAATGAGCAGTTCTTC. Translated: CASSPESGWNEQFF.

This chain links TRBV10-2 with TRBJ2-7, with TRBD2 matching 9 bases. This CDR3 is built from 15 residues. CDR1 WSHSY and CDR2 SAAADI come from the germline V gene. V shed 9 bases and J 3 bases; nucleotides not matched to a gene: 12. The CDR3 DNA reads TGCGCCAGTAGTACCCAGTGGACTAGCGTCTACGAGCAGTACTTC. This codes for CASSTQWTSVYEQYF.

The genes are TRBV5-1 and TRBJ2-3; D possibly corresponds to TRBD2 (5 bases). Trimming left V 5 bases short and J 0 bases short, with 13 bases between. The CDR3 has 15 residues. Germline V gene lookup returns CDR1 SGHRS and CDR2 YFSETQ. CDR3 nucleotide sequence: TGCGCCAGCAGGAAAGCGGTTCCCAGCACAGATACGCAGTATTTT. It encodes CASRKAVPSTDTQYF.

This chain links TRBV5-4 with TRBJ1-3; D is possibly TRBD1 (5 bases). Germline V gives CDR1 SGHNT, CDR2 YYREEE (reference sequence). V lost 4 bases and J 1 base, leaving 9 bases between the germline ends. CDR3 size: 14 residues. The CDR3 coding sequence is TGTGCCAGCAGCCTTCAGGGATCTGGAAACACCATATATTTT. Residues: CASSLQGSGNTIYF.

A few counts support this clone. The chain recombines TRBV14 with TRBJ2-3, with 7 bases identical to TRBD2. The CDR3 contains 15 residues. Germline V gene lookup returns CDR1 SGHDN and CDR2 FVKESK. The J segment lost 5 bases and the V segment lost 6 bases, leaving 11 bases of the junction unmatched. The CDR3 coding sequence is TGTGCCAGCAGAAGTAATGTAGGGGAGGGAGATACGCAGTATTTT. The encoded protein is CASRSNVGEGDTQYF.

For this clone: At one end, the junction sequence differs from germline, possibly due to a read error. J is TRBJ2-2 and V is TRBV7-6; 7 nucleotides align to TRBD2. The CDR3 consists of 16 residues. Germline lookup yields CDR1 SGHVS and CDR2 FNYEAQ. The CDR3 DNA follows: TGTGCCAGCACCTTAATGGGAGGGGTCGGCACCGGGGAGCTGTTTTTT. Translated: CASTLMGGVGTGELFF.

V usage is TRBV5-1 and J usage is TRBJ1-3, with D perhaps matching TRBD1 (5 bases). This CDR3 has 15 amino acids. Germline values: CDR1 SGHRS, CDR2 YFSETQ. Deletions cut 3 bases from V and 2 bases from J, with 12 bases between. CDR3 sequence (DNA): TGCGCCAGCAGCTCAGGGAACTATACTGGAAACACCATATATTTT. Translated, it gives CASSSGNYTGNTIYF.

The chain links TRBV11-3 to TRBJ2-1; a weak D match, TRBD1 (6 bases). Trimming took 1 base from V and 8 from J, leaving 9 bases between them. CDR1 and CDR2 from the germline V gene are SGHNT and YENEEA. CDR3 length: 13 residues. The chain's CDR3 is CASSLARGYEQFF. The CDR3 DNA reads TGTGCCAGCAGCTTAGCGAGGGGGTATGAGCAGTTCTTC.

V gene TRBV28 combines with J gene TRBJ1-5, with 9 positions matching TRBD1. J lost 6 bases, V lost 7 bases, and 4 bases had no gene match. Looked up from germline, CDR1 is MDHEN and CDR2 is SYDVKM. The length of the CDR3 is 13 residues. This CDR3 is CASTKGQGQPQHF. CDR3 sequence (DNA): TGTGCCAGCACCAAGGGACAGGGTCAGCCCCAGCATTTT. Combining the CDR3 with reference TRBV28 and TRBJ1-5 gives the whole variable domain DVKVTQSSRYLVKRTGEKVFLECVQDMDHENMFWYRQDPGLGLRLIYFSYDVKMKEKGDIPEGYSVSREKKERFSLILESASTNQTSMYLCASTKGQGQPQHFGDGTRLSIL.

This chain connects TRBV5-4 to TRBJ1-6; 10 bases are a match to TRBD1. Germline lookup yields CDR1 SGHNT and CDR2 YYREEE (reference sequence). Trimming cost V 6 bases and J 0 bases; bases outside gene matches: 9. This CDR3 region has 18 residues. CDR3 amino acids: CASTKGTGAYSYNSPLHF. Written as DNA, the CDR3 is TGTGCCAGCACCAAAGGGACAGGGGCTTACTCCTATAATTCACCCCTCCACTTT.

The chain couples TRBV5-5 to TRBJ2-3; 9 bases line up with TRBD2. Germline V lookup: CDR1 SGHKS, CDR2 YYEKEE (reference sequence). CDR3 size: 16 residues. After removal of 4 bases from V and 5 bases from J, the junction contained 11 bases not matched to a gene. Here the CDR3 reads CASSRSGLALGDTQYF. The CDR3 DNA reads TGTGCCAGCAGCCGATCTGGACTAGCGTTAGGAGATACGCAGTATTTT. The entire variable domain, with the rest obtained from reference TRBV5-5 and TRBJ2-3, is as follows: DAGVTQSPTHLIKTRGQQVTLRCSPISGHKSVSWYQQVLGQGPQFIFQYYEKEERGRGNFPDRFSARQFPNYSSELNVNALLLGDSALYLCASSRSGLALGDTQYFGPGTRLTVL.